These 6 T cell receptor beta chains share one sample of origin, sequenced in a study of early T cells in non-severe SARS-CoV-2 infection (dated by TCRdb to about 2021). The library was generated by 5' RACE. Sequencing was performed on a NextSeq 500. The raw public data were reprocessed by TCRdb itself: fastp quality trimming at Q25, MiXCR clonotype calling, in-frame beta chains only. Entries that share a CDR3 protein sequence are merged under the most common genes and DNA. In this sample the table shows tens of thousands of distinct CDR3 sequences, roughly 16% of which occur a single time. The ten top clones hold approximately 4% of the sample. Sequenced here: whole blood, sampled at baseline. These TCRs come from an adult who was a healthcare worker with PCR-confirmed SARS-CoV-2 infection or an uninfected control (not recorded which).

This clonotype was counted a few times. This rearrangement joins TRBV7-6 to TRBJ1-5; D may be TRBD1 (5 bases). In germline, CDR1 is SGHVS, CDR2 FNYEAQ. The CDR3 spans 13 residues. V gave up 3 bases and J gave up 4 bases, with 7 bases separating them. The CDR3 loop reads CASSLKGNQPQHF. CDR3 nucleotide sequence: TGTGCCAGCAGCTTGAAGGGGAATCAGCCCCAGCATTTT.

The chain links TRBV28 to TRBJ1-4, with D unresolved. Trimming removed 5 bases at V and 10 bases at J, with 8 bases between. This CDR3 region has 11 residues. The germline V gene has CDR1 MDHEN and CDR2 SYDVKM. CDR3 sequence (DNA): TGTGCCAGCAGTCGGGGTGTAAAACTGTTTTTT. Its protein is CASSRGVKLFF. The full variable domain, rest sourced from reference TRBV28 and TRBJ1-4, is DVKVTQSSRYLVKRTGEKVFLECVQDMDHENMFWYRQDPGLGLRLIYFSYDVKMKEKGDIPEGYSVSREKKERFSLILESASTNQTSMYLCASSRGVKLFFGSGTQLSVL.

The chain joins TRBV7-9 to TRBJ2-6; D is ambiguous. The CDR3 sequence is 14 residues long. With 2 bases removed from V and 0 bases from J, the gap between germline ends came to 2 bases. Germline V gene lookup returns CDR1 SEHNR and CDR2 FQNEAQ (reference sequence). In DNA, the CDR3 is TGTGCCAGCAGCTTAACCTCTGGGGCCAACGTCCTGACTTTC. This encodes CASSLTSGANVLTF.

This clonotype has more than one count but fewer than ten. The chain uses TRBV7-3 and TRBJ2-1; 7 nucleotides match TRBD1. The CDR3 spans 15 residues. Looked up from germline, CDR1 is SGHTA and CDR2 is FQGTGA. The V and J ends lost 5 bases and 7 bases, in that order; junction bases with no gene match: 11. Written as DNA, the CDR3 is TGTGCCAGCAGCCTACAGGGGATGATTAATAATGAGCAGTTCTTC. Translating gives CASSLQGMINNEQFF.

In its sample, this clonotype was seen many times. CDR3 DNA sequence: TGTGCCAGCAGCGACGACAGCCAAGAGACCCAGTACTTC. Protein sequence: CASSDDSQETQYF. The chain recombines TRBV12-3 or TRBV12-4 with TRBJ2-5, with a weak D call TRBD1 (5 bases). This CDR3 has 13 residues. Deletions cut 6 bases from V and 1 base from J, with 9 bases between.

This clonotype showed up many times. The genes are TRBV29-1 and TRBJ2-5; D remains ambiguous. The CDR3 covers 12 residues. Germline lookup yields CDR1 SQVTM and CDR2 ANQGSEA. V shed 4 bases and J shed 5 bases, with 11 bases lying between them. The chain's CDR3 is CSVVRTPETQYF. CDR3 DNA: TGCAGCGTTGTTAGGACGCCGGAGACCCAGTACTTC.